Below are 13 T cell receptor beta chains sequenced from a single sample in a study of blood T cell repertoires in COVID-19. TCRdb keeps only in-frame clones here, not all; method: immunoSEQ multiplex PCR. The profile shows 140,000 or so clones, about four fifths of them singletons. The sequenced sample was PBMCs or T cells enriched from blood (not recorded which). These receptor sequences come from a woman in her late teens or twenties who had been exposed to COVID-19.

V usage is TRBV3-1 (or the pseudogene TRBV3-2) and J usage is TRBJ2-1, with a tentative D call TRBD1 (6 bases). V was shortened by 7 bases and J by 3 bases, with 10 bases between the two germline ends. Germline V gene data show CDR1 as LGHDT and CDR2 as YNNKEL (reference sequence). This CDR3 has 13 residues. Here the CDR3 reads CASTTDSYNEQFF. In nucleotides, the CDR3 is TGTGCCAGCACCACGGACAGCTACAATGAGCAGTTCTTC.

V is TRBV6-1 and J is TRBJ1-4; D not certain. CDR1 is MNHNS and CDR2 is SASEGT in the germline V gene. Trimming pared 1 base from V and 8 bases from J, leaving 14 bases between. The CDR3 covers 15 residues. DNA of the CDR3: TGTGCCAGCAGTGAAGAGGCCGCAGCGGCCGAAAAACTGTTTTTT. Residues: CASSEEAAAAEKLFF.

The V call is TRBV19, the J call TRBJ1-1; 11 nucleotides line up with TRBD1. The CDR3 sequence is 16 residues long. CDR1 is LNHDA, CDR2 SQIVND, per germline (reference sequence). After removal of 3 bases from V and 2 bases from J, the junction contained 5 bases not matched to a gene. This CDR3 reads CASSMRTGGANTEAFF. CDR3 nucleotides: TGTGCCAGTAGTATGAGGACAGGGGGCGCAAACACTGAAGCTTTCTTT.

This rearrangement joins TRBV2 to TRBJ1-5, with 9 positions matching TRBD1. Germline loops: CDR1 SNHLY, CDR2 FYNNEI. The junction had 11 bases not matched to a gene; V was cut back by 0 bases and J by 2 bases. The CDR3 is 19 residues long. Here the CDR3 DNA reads TGTGCCAGCAGTGAAGCGCTTCGTGGGACAGGGTGGGGCAATCAGCCCCAGCATTTT. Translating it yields CASSEALRGTGWGNQPQHF.

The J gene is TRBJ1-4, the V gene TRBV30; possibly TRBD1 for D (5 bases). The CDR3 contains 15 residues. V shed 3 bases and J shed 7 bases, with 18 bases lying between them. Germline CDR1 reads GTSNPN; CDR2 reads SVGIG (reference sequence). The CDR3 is CAWRRGGLIGEKLFF. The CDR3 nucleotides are TGTGCCTGGAGGCGGGGGGGTCTCATAGGTGAAAAACTGTTTTTT.

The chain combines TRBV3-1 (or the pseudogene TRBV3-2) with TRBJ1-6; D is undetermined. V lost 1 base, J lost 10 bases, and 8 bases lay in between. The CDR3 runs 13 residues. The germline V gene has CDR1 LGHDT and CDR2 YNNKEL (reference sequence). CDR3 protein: CASSQVEVSPLHF. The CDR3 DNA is TGTGCCAGCAGCCAAGTGGAGGTCTCACCCCTCCACTTT.

CDR3 residues: CASSFSETQYF. In DNA form, the CDR3 reads TGTGCCAGCAGCTTCAGTGAGACCCAGTACTTC. This chain joins TRBV7-9 and TRBJ2-5; D call uncertain. The CDR3 contains 11 residues. The V end lost 3 bases, the J end lost 5 bases, and 4 bases lay between the germline ends. Germline CDR1 SEHNR, CDR2 FQNEAQ (reference sequence). Full variable domain (outside the CDR3, taken from reference TRBV7-9 and TRBJ2-5): DTGVSQNPRHKITKRGQNVTFRCDPISEHNRLYWYRQTLGQGPEFLTYFQNEAQLEKSRLLSDRFSAERPKGSFSTLEIQRTEQGDSAMYLCASSFSETQYFGPGTRLLVL.

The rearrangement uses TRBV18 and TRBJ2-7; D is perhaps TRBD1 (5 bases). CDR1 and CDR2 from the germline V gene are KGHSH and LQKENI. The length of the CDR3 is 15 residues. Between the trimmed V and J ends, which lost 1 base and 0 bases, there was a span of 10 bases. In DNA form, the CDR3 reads TGTGCCAGCTCACCACTGTTCGACAGCTCCTACGAGCAGTACTTC. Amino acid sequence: CASSPLFDSSYEQYF.

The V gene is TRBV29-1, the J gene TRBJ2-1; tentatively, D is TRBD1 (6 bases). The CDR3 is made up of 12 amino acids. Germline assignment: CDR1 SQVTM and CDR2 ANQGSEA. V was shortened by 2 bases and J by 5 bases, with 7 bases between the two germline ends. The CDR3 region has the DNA TGCAGCGTTGAATGGACAGACAATGAGCAGTTCTTC. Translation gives CSVEWTDNEQFF.

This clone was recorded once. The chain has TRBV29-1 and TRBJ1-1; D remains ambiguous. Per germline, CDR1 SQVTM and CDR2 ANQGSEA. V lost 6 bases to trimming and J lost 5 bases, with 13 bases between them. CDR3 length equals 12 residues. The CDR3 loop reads CSVVGGYTEAFF. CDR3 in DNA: TGCAGCGTCGTAGGAGGGTATACTGAAGCTTTCTTT.

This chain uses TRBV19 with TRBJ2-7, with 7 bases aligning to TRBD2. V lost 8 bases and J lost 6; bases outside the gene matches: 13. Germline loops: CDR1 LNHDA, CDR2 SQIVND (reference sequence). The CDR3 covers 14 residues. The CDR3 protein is CASCPAGWSSEQYF. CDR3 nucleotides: TGTGCCAGTTGCCCAGCGGGATGGTCTAGCGAGCAGTACTTC.

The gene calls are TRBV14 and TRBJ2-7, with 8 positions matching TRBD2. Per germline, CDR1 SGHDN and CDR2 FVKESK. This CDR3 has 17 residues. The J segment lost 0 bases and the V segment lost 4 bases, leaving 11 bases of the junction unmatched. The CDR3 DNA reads TGTGCCAGCAGCCGCCTCGGGGGTAGCGGGAACTCCTACGAGCAGTACTTC. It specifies CASSRLGGSGNSYEQYF.

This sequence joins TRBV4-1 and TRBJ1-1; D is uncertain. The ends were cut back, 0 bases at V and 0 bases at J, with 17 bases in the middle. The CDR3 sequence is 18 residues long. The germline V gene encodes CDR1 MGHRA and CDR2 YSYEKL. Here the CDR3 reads CASSQDNLAGSLNTEAFF. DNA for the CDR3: TGCGCCAGCAGCCAAGATAACCTCGCGGGCAGCCTGAACACTGAAGCTTTCTTT.